This T cell receptor beta chain is from a study of radiation and T cells in renal cell carcinoma (dated by TCRdb to 2020 to 2021). Notes on the research overall: The samples were drawn from a clinical trial, where primary renal cell carcinomas were treated with 15 Gy of stereotactic body radiation therapy and then removed by nephrectomy 4 weeks afterward. Across all 50 or so samples, several million unique CDR3 nucleotide sequences, encoding 2,658,974 unique CDR3 amino acid sequences, were identified. In total, 50 or so samples, comprising 26 tumors and 27 peripheral blood samples, were subjected to TCR beta sequencing.

Points the paper makes about the study in general: Because pretreatment tumor biopsies were not available, the study could not determine whether clonotypes were already present within the tumor at baseline. In blood, the top tumor clonotypes increased from baseline to 2 weeks after radiation and then shrank by 4 weeks, which suggests a temporary expansion of tumor-resident clones. Effects of radiation dose or scheduling on the TCR repertoire could not be addressed with the single-armed trial design. Blood repertoire dynamics were not followed beyond 4 weeks after treatment.

TCR beta libraries were generated from genomic DNA with the immunoSEQ kit, following the manufacturer's recommendations. Library preparation used a first multiplex PCR with proprietary primers, then a second PCR adding unique barcodes, with bead cleanups after each round. A kit-provided positive control reaction and a negative control reaction were included in every sample batch. The final libraries underwent checking on an Agilent 4200 TapeStation D1000 ScreenTape, volumetric pooling, and quantification by qPCR. Sequencing was performed on an Illumina NextSeq500 using a MidOutput 150-cycle cartridge, with 156 Read1 cycles, 15 Index1 cycles, and the kit custom primers. The pooled library was loaded at 1.0 pM, and about 21% PhiX control was spiked in. Under the source paper's analysis protocol: The vendor-processed data were analyzed in R, and a clonotype was defined as all T cells that share the same CDR3 nucleotide sequence. In the clone abundance analyses, frequencies were normalized to the 10,000 most abundant clones in each sample. Public T cell clones, which averaged fewer than five per sample, were excluded before analysis. An abundance difference of at least 32-fold between compartments was the criterion for calling clonotypes tumor-enriched or baseline blood-enriched. Clonotypes expanded or contracted between blood time points were identified with a beta-binomial differential abundance model. Tumor-blood repertoire similarity was measured with the Baroni-Urbani and Buser coefficient, and group comparisons used two-tailed Wilcoxon tests in R. Here the immuneACCESS table is served through TCRdb, limited to in-frame sequences with V and J called. Missing clones are a known gap in these copies; in checked studies unresolved V genes cover under half, and the rest lacks a known reason. D and trimming come from the DNA, and the V and J calls and clone size come from that table. The sample has 120,000 or so clones on record, approximately 75% of them singletons. The ten top clones hold over 1.5% of the sample.

About this clone: There is no known antigen for this receptor. Base qualities are not provided; no much larger clone lies one nucleotide away.

V has 4 bases trimmed and J has 8 bases trimmed; junction bases matching no gene number 10. CDR1 SGHRS and CDR2 YFSETQ were looked up in the germline V gene. Counted from cysteine to phenylalanine, this CDR3 has 15 amino acids. Only CDR3 DNA is held: 45 bases, read in frame from base 1. The time point tag for this specimen amounts to: blood 2 weeks post-SBRT. The sample's treatment or condition, from its label and the paper: 15 Gy SBRT to primary tumor, nephrectomy 4 weeks later. To follow tumor-enriched clonotypes, serial peripheral blood was collected from radiation-treated patients at baseline and at 2 weeks and 4 weeks after SBRT. Every patient had renal cell carcinoma of clear cell pathology. Genomic DNA for TCR sequencing was prepared using the QIAamp DNA Blood Mini Kit (Qiagen). Samples were included in the analyses only if all quality control checks were passed.

The sequence was collected from a woman in her fifties or sixties with renal cell carcinoma. The source was blood, collected from a patient whose treatment included radiotherapy and nephrectomy. Recombination joined TRBV5-1 with TRBJ1-2; 11 central nucleotides agree with TRBD1. The encoded CDR3 is CASSLGADRGRGYTF. The nucleotides are TGCGCCAGCAGCCTGGGGGCGGACAGGGGGCGAGGCTACACCTTC.